This is a list of T cell receptor beta chains from one sample in a study of T cells after somatic rescue of genetic block. Data came from immunoSEQ multiplex PCR; TCRdb stores just in-frame clones and leaves some out. There are approximately 10,000 clones in the sample; 71% occur only once, and approximately 12% lies in the top ten. Sequences were obtained from peripheral blood mononuclear cells (PBMCs). All receptors come from a boy between 5 and 17 years old. Each CDR3 is given with its conserved first and last residue. The D gene is left open where the match is weak. Clone size is given for some rows only: seen once, a few or many times, or a class if the clone is expanded.

-	TRBV7-9	TRBJ1-4	-	CASSLGGGNEKLFF	TGTGCCAGCAGCTTAGGGGGCGGGAATGAAAAACTGTTTTTT
-	TRBV27	TRBJ1-5	-	CASSLNRFNQPQHF	TGTGCCAGCAGTTTAAACAGGTTCAATCAGCCCCAGCATTTT
-	TRBV2	TRBJ1-2	-	CASSEEGRVGRGYTF	TGTGCCAGCAGTGAAGAAGGAAGGGTTGGGAGAGGCTACACCTTC
-	TRBV18	TRBJ2-3	-	CASSPDLVSTDTQYF	TGTGCCAGCTCACCAGATCTGGTTAGCACAGATACGCAGTATTTT
-	TRBV6-6	TRBJ2-7	TRBD1	CASYGRDRGPEQYF	TGTGCCAGCTATGGCCGGGACAGGGGGCCCGAGCAGTACTTC
-	TRBV6-4	TRBJ2-3	TRBD1	CASSDRTGYTDTQYF	TGTGCCAGCAGTGACAGGACAGGGTACACAGATACGCAGTATTTT
-	TRBV10-3	TRBJ1-5	-	CAISVNGRGNQPQHF	TGTGCCATCAGTGTTAATGGGCGGGGCAATCAGCCCCAGCATTTT
-	TRBV10-3	TRBJ1-1	TRBD1	CASQTGAGIGDTEAFF	TGTGCCTCCCAGACAGGGGCAGGGATAGGGGACACTGAAGCTTTCTTT
-	TRBV10-1	TRBJ2-3	TRBD1	CASSDRGLDTQYF	TGCGCCAGCAGTGACAGGGGGCTTGATACGCAGTATTTT
-	TRBV9	TRBJ2-2	-	CASSVQAGNTGELFF	TGTGCCAGCAGCGTACAGGCGGGGAACACCGGGGAGCTGTTTTTT
medium-sized	TRBV11-1	TRBJ2-6	-	CASSLSFQVSGANVLTF	TGTGCCAGCAGCTTATCCTTCCAGGTCTCTGGGGCCAACGTCCTGACTTTC
-	TRBV4-1	TRBJ1-2	TRBD1	CASSLNAGQGHGYTF	TGCGCCAGCAGCTTGAATGCGGGACAGGGTCATGGCTACACCTTC
-	TRBV18	TRBJ1-2	TRBD1	CASSPGTGSKMGGYTF	TGTGCCAGCTCACCGGGGACAGGGAGCAAAATGGGTGGCTACACCTTC
-	TRBV28	TRBJ1-1	-	CASRWRPNTEAFF	TGTGCCAGCCGGTGGCGGCCAAACACTGAAGCTTTCTTT
-	TRBV5-1	TRBJ2-5	TRBD1	CASSLLGQGQTQYF	TGCGCCAGCAGCTTGTTGGGACAGGGTCAGACCCAGTACTTC
-	TRBV28	TRBJ2-3	-	CASTPPLVHPDTQYF	TGTGCCAGCACCCCCCCACTAGTCCACCCAGATACGCAGTATTTT
-	TRBV28	TRBJ2-1	-	CASISEDSGNEQFF	TGTGCCAGCATATCGGAGGACAGCGGAAATGAGCAGTTCTTC
-	TRBV7-8	TRBJ1-4	TRBD1	CASSLIGTGDEKLFF	TGTGCCAGCAGCTTAATAGGGACAGGGGACGAAAAACTGTTTTTT
few	TRBV4-1	TRBJ2-3	-	CASSLVVRGGTDTQYF	TGCGCCAGCAGCCTCGTTGTCAGGGGTGGGACAGATACGCAGTATTTT
-	TRBV9	TRBJ1-4	-	CASSAVGIDEKLFF	TGTGCCAGCAGCGCTGTTGGGATCGATGAAAAACTGTTTTTT
-	TRBV13	TRBJ2-1	TRBD2	CASSLAFFSGQTGSPNNEQFF	TGTGCCAGCAGCTTAGCGTTTTTTAGCGGGCAGACTGGAAGCCCTAACAATGAGCAGTTCTTC
-	TRBV28	TRBJ1-5	-	CASSLYTDSLNQPQHF	TGTGCCAGCAGTTTATACACCGACAGCCTCAATCAGCCCCAGCATTTT
once	TRBV7-9	TRBJ1-5	-	CASSLVGANQPQHF	TGTGCCAGCAGCTTAGTGGGTGCCAATCAGCCCCAGCATTTT
-	TRBV6-5	TRBJ1-6	-	CASSYHRAYNSPLHF	TGTGCCAGCAGTTACCACAGGGCCTATAATTCACCCCTCCACTTT
-	TRBV28	TRBJ2-4	-	CASSPWTEKNIQYF	TGTGCCAGCAGTCCCTGGACGGAGAAAAACATTCAGTACTTC
few	TRBV30	TRBJ1-5	TRBD1	CAWSVSGTGVHQPQHF	TGTGCCTGGAGTGTATCCGGGACAGGGGTACATCAGCCCCAGCATTTT
medium-sized	TRBV2	TRBJ2-2	-	CASTPWVGAGELFF	TGTGCCAGCACCCCCTGGGTGGGGGCCGGGGAGCTGTTTTTT
few	TRBV6-5	TRBJ1-2	-	CASSLGGYGYTF	TGTGCCAGCAGTTTGGGTGGCTATGGCTACACCTTC
-	TRBV5-6	TRBJ2-7	-	CASSLALHSYEQYF	TGTGCCAGCAGCTTGGCCCTCCATTCATACGAGCAGTACTTC
-	TRBV7-9	TRBJ1-2	-	CASSERGRGDGYTF	TGTGCCAGCAGCGAGCGGGGCAGGGGCGATGGCTACACCTTC
-	TRBV6-6	TRBJ1-4	-	CASSYSHSQVPGKLFF	TGTGCCAGCAGTTACTCGCATAGTCAGGTACCGGGGAAACTGTTTTTT
few	TRBV7-7	TRBJ2-5	-	CASSLLGSQETQYF	TGTGCCAGCAGCTTATTGGGCAGCCAAGAGACCCAGTACTTC
once	TRBV21-1	TRBJ2-7	-	CASSKAPSSYEQYF	TGTGCCAGCAGCAAAGCGCCTAGCTCCTACGAGCAGTACTTC
-	TRBV28	TRBJ2-7	-	CASRPMDSFYEQYF	TGTGCCAGCAGGCCGATGGACAGTTTCTACGAGCAGTACTTC
-	TRBV5-1	TRBJ1-5	-	CASSLTGVSNQPQHF	TGCGCCAGCAGCTTGACCGGGGTTAGCAATCAGCCCCAGCATTTT
-	TRBV5-1	TRBJ2-7	TRBD1	CASMLDRGLYEQYF	TGCGCCAGCATGCTCGACAGGGGGCTCTACGAGCAGTACTTC
-	TRBV6-1	TRBJ2-1	-	CASSELGLYYNEQFF	TGTGCCAGCAGTGAGCTAGGTCTCTACTACAATGAGCAGTTCTTC
-	TRBV30	TRBJ2-7	TRBD1	CAWRQGAGNEQYF	TGTGCCTGGAGACAGGGGGCGGGTAATGAGCAGTACTTC
-	TRBV28	TRBJ2-5	-	CASSYSGVQETQYF	TGTGCCAGCAGTTATTCAGGGGTCCAAGAGACCCAGTACTTC
medium-sized	TRBV2	TRBJ2-7	-	CASNFHGGTSYEQYF	TGTGCCAGCAATTTCCACGGGGGTACCTCCTACGAGCAGTACTTC
-	TRBV6-1	TRBJ2-7	TRBD1	CASSSLSTGSYEQYF	TGTGCCAGCAGCTCGTTGTCGACAGGGTCCTACGAGCAGTACTTC
-	TRBV5-1	TRBJ2-1	TRBD2	CASSFRTSGSSNEQFF	TGCGCCAGCAGCTTTAGGACTAGCGGGAGTAGCAATGAGCAGTTCTTC
-	TRBV6-5	TRBJ1-1	-	CASSYLGVAGTEAFF	TGTGCCAGCAGTTACTTGGGCGTCGCCGGCACTGAAGCTTTCTTT
medium-sized	TRBV2	TRBJ2-5	TRBD1	CAGRGQKETQYF	TGTGCCGGAAGGGGACAGAAAGAGACCCAGTACTTC
few	TRBV6-5	TRBJ1-6	-	CASNLDSSYNSPLHF	TGTGCCAGCAACCTGGATAGCTCCTATAATTCACCCCTCCACTTT
-	TRBV2	TRBJ1-2	TRBD1	CASSEYRTGLGRYGYTF	TGTGCCAGCAGTGAATATAGGACAGGGTTGGGCCGGTATGGCTACACCTTC
-	TRBV6-1	TRBJ2-7	-	CASTVGGGVYEQYF	TGTGCCAGCACCGTGGGAGGGGGCGTCTACGAGCAGTACTTC
-	TRBV18	TRBJ2-7	-	CASSQGHSSYEQYF	TGTGCCAGCTCACAGGGACATAGCTCCTACGAGCAGTACTTC